This T cell receptor beta chain was captured by sequencing in a study of T cell responses to AZD1222 COVID-19 vaccine. Only in-frame clones appear in the TCRdb table, and some are missing; sequencing was by immunoSEQ multiplex PCR. The table shows around 100,000 clones, with roughly nine tenths occurring only once. The germline V gene encodes CDR1 LGHDT and CDR2 YNNKEL (reference sequence). Trimming stripped 0 bases from V and 4 bases from J, with 18 bases between. The CDR3 has 18 residues. V is TRBV3-1 (or the pseudogene TRBV3-2) and J is TRBJ2-2, with unresolved D. The TCR sequence derives from an adult who received the AZD1222 COVID-19 vaccine. This specimen was peripheral blood, taken 28 days after the second AZD1222 dose. The CDR3 sequence is CASSQDSELTLGTGELFF. The CDR3 region has the DNA TGTGCCAGCAGCCAAGATTCAGAGCTTACTCTGGGCACCGGGGAGCTGTTTTTT.